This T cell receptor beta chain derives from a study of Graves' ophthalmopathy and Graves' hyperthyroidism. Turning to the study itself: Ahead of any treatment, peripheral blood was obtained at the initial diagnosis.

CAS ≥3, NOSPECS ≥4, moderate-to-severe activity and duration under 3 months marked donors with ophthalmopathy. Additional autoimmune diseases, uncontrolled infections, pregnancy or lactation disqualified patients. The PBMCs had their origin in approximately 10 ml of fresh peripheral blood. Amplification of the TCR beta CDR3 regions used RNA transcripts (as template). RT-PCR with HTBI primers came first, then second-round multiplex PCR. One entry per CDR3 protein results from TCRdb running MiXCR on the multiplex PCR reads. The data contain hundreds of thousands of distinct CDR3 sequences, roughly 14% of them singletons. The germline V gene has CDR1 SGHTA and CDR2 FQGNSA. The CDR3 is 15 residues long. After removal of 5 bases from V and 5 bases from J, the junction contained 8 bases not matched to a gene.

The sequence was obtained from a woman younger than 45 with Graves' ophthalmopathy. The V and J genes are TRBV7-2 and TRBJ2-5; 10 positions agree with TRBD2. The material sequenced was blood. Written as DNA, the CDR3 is TGTGCCAGCAGCACGAAGGGACTAGCGTCGGAGACCCAGTACTTC. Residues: CASSTKGLASETQYF.